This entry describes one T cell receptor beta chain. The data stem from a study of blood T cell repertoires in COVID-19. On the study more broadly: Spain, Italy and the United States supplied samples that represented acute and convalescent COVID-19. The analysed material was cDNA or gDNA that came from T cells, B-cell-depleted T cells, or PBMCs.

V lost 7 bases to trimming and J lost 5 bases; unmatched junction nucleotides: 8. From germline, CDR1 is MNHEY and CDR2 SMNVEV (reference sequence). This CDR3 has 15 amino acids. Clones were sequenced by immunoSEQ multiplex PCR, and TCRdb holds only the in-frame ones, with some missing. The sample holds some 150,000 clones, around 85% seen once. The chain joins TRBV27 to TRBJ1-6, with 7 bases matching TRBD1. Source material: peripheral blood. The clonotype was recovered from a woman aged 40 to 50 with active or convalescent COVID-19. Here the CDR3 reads CASTAGQLHNSPLHF. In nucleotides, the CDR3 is TGTGCCAGCACCGCGGGACAGTTACATAATTCACCCCTCCACTTT.